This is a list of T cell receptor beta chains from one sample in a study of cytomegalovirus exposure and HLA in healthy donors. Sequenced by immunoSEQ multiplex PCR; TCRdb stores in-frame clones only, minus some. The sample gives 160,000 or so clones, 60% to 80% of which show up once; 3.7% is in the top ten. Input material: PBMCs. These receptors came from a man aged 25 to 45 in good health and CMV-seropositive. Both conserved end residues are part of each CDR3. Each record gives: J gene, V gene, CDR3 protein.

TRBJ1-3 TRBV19 CASARGSSGNTIYF
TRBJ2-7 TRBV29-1 CSVESQDRKYEQYF
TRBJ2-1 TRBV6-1 CASSESRLAGGPSLDYNEQFF
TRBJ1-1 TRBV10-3 CAISGDRSGTEAFF
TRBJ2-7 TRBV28 CASSLNPQYEQYF
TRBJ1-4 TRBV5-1 CASSQGQGRYEKLFF
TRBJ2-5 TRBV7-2 CASSLYGGSRETQYF
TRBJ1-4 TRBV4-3 CASSQGTISNEKLFF
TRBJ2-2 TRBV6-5 CASRRGTGELFF
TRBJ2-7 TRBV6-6 CASSRGQGTTYEQYF
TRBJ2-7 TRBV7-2 CASSLKGRVGFLYEQYF
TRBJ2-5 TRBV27 CASSHGEGIMGETQYF
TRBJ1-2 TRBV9 CASSVTGTGNYGYTF
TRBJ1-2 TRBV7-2 CASSLAPGQGAGGYTF
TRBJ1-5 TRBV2 CASSVQGKSNQPQHF
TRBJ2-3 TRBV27 CASSFWSGVTDTQYF
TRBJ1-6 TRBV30 CAGTRGTGDNSPLHF
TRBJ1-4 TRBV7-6 CASSPGQGFTNEKLFF
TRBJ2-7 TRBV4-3 CASSQDQTGHSYEQYF
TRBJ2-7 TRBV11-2 CASSKDREVTYEQYF
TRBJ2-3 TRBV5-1 CASSAGQGGANTQYF
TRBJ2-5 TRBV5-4 CASSLVQGRQETQYF
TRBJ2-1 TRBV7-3 CASRGEAGGHLNEQFF
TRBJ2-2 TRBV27 CAGSFGANGGELFF
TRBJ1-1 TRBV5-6 CASSRLVAGPNTEAFF
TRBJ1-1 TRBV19 CASSIVEGNTEAFF
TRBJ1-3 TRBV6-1 CASSQGRVSGNTIYF
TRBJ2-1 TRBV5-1 CASTEANPGNEQFF
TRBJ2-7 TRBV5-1 CASSSGQGADEQYF
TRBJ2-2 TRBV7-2 CASRITGGATGELFF
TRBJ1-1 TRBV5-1 CASSLYRGEGAEAFF
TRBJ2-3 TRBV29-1 CSVAPGSADTQYF
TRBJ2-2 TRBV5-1 CASSLGQGNTGELFF
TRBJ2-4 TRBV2 CASSSDWVAKNIQYF
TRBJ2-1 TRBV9 CASSVVSSDNEQFF
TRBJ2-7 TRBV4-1 CASSQDAGLDSYEQYF
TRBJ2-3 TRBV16 CASSQSRVSSTDTQYF
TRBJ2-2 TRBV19 CASVGYTGELFF
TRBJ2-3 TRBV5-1 CASSYGESGTQYF
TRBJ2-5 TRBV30 CAWSGLAGFQETQYF
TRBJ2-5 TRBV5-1 CASRRAGEQETQYF
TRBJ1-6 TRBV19 CASSSQGFGSPLHF
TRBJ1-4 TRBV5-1 CASSRTGDKNEKLFF
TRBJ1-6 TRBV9 CASNRDGSPLHF
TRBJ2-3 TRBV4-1 CASSPAGNGGPTDTQYF